This T cell receptor beta chain was recovered during a study of shared clonotypes between healthy human individuals. Positively selected for CCR7, the CD45RO-negative cells used as naive CD8 cells excluded terminally differentiated effector memory CD45RA+ cells. This clone was detected once. CDR1 is LNHDA, CDR2 SQIVND, per germline (reference sequence). This CDR3 spans 17 amino acids. The ends were cut back, 1 base at V and 1 base at J, with 13 bases in the middle. Libraries were prepared by immunoSEQ multiplex PCR; TCRdb keeps only in-frame clonotypes and omits some of them. The profile covers millions of clones, with about 95% appearing a single time and approximately 1.2% taken by the ten largest.

This receptor was taken from a man aged 18-30 years in good health. The sequenced sample consisted of naive CD8+ T cells sorted from blood. The chain recombines TRBV19 with TRBJ2-2; D call uncertain. The CDR3 loop reads CASSIGYYFENTGELFF. CDR3 nucleotide sequence: TGTGCCAGTAGTATAGGGTACTACTTTGAGAACACCGGGGAGCTGTTTTTT.